Below, 17 T cell receptor beta chains from the same sample are listed, as sequenced in a study of blood T cell repertoires in COVID-19. The table came from immunoSEQ multiplex PCR; TCRdb's copy has only in-frame clones and leaves some out. Altogether tens of thousands of clones are present, 84% being singletons, with the ten largest covering roughly 1.6%. Sequencing was done on a sample of peripheral blood. These receptors were obtained from a man in his fifties with acute or convalescent COVID-19.

CDR3 nucleotide sequence: TGTGCTAGTGGTTTGGTACTCGGGAGCTCTGGAAACACCATATATTTT. Its translation: CASGLVLGSSGNTIYF. This sequence joins TRBV12-5 and TRBJ1-3; D not certain. The CDR3 length is 16 residues. V shed 0 bases and J shed 0 bases, with 9 bases lying between them. Germline V CDR1 and CDR2: LGHNT, FRNRAP.

This chain uses TRBV11-3 with TRBJ2-1; 9 nucleotides line up with TRBD2. Trimming at V came to 4 bases and at J to 5 bases, leaving 6 bases not matched to a gene. The CDR3 has 15 amino acids. CDR1 is SGHNT, CDR2 YENEEA, per germline. The CDR3 sequence is CASSSEVAGDNEQFF. The CDR3 DNA reads TGTGCCAGCAGCTCCGAGGTAGCGGGAGACAATGAGCAGTTCTTC.

The chain combines TRBV6-1 with TRBJ2-2; 8 positions match TRBD2. This CDR3 contains 20 residues. Trimming at V came to 7 bases and at J to 1 base, leaving 20 bases not matched to a gene. Germline assignment: CDR1 MNHNS and CDR2 SASEGT. The CDR3 loop reads CASNDRGGARAEMNTGELFF. The CDR3 DNA sequence: TGTGCCAGCAATGACCGGGGGGGCGCGAGGGCTGAAATGAACACCGGGGAGCTGTTTTTT.

This chain uses TRBV3-1 (or the pseudogene TRBV3-2) with TRBJ1-4; 10 nucleotides agree with TRBD1. In germline, CDR1 is LGHDT, CDR2 YNNKEL (reference sequence). The CDR3 has 15 residues. J gave up 7 bases and V 2 bases, and 4 bases lay outside the gene matches. The CDR3 region has the DNA TGTGCCAGCAGCCAACGACAGGGGGCAGGTGAAAAACTGTTTTTT. Its protein product is CASSQRQGAGEKLFF.

The chain combines TRBV4-3 with TRBJ2-1; D not resolved. This CDR3 contains 17 residues. V gave up 1 base and J gave up 0 bases, with 13 bases separating them. Per the germline V gene, CDR1 is LGHNA and CDR2 is YSLEER. The CDR3 DNA reads as TGCGCCAGCAGCCAAGTACTGGAGACTTACTCCTACAATGAGCAGTTCTTC. Residues: CASSQVLETYSYNEQFF.

V is TRBV30 and J is TRBJ1-4; tentative D call: TRBD1 (5 bases). V gave up 5 bases and J gave up 7 bases, with 20 bases separating them. Looked up from germline, CDR1 is GTSNPN and CDR2 is SVGIG (reference sequence). The CDR3 spans 15 residues. The CDR3 DNA is TGTGCCTGGGGGGCCTTTTCTCCGAGCGGTGAAAAACTGTTTTTT. Amino acids: CAWGAFSPSGEKLFF.

This clone was recorded only once. The chain links TRBV29-1 to TRBJ2-1; 9 nucleotides agree with TRBD1. Trimming took 4 bases from V and 3 from J; bases not matched to a gene: 1. The CDR3 length is 13 residues. Germline CDR1 reads SQVTM; CDR2 reads ANQGSEA. CDR3 in DNA: TGCAGCGTTGGACAGGGGGTCTACAATGAGCAGTTCTTC. Its protein product is CSVGQGVYNEQFF.

V is TRBV25-1 and J is TRBJ1-2; weak D call: TRBD1 (6 bases). Between the trimmed V and J ends, which lost 11 bases and 6 bases, there was a span of 16 bases. This CDR3 contains 12 residues. Per the germline V gene, CDR1 is MGHDK and CDR2 is SYGVNS. CDR3 loop: CAARGAGHGYTF. The CDR3 DNA sequence: TGTGCCGCCCGGGGGGCCGGTCATGGCTACACCTTC.

This chain joins TRBV19 and TRBJ2-5; perhaps TRBD2 as D (6 bases). Trimming took off 1 base at V and 1 base at J, with 10 bases between the two ends. CDR3 size: 15 residues. Looked up from germline, CDR1 is LNHDA and CDR2 is SQIVND (reference sequence). The CDR3 loop reads CASSIGGEIQETQYF. The DNA for the CDR3 is TGTGCCAGTAGTATAGGCGGGGAGATCCAAGAGACCCAGTACTTC.

The CDR3 spells CATSDYDRALYNEQFF. Written as DNA, the CDR3 is TGTGCCACCAGTGACTATGACAGGGCCCTCTACAATGAGCAGTTCTTC. The rearrangement joins TRBV24-1 to TRBJ2-1, with TRBD1 matching over 7 bases. Unmatched junction bases numbered 8, after V lost 4 bases and J lost 3 bases. This CDR3 is built from 16 residues. Germline V lookup: CDR1 KGHDR, CDR2 SFDVKD.

The chain couples TRBV19 to TRBJ1-5, with TRBD1 matching 7 bases. V lost 5 bases and J lost 3; bases outside the gene matches: 13. Germline CDR1 and CDR2: LNHDA and SQIVND (reference sequence). The CDR3 has 17 amino acids. CDR3 nucleotide sequence: TGTGCCAGTAGTCCAAAGACAGGGACCATCCTCAATCAGCCCCAGCATTTT. This sequence encodes CASSPKTGTILNQPQHF. The whole variable domain, remainder taken from reference TRBV19 and TRBJ1-5, is DGGITQSPKYLFRKEGQNVTLSCEQNLNHDAMYWYRQDPGQGLRLIYYSQIVNDFQKGDIAEGYSVSREKKESFPLTVTSAQKNPTAFYLCASSPKTGTILNQPQHFGDGTRLSIL.

The V gene is TRBV19, the J gene TRBJ1-1, with 8 bases identical to TRBD1. The CDR3 is made up of 16 amino acids. Trimming removed 7 bases from V and 1 base from J; junction bases left unmatched: 11. CDR1 and CDR2 (germline): LNHDA, SQIVND (reference sequence). The CDR3 region has the DNA TGTGCCAGTACTTTTCCCGGGACAGGCCGGAACACTGAAGCTTTCTTT. This translates into CASTFPGTGRNTEAFF.

The chain has TRBV28 and TRBJ1-5, with TRBD1 matching 7 bases. After removal of 3 bases from V and 2 bases from J, the junction contained 13 bases not matched to a gene. CDR1 and CDR2 (germline): MDHEN, SYDVKM. This CDR3 contains 18 residues. The CDR3 coding sequence is TGTGCCAGCAGTTTCTTAGGATCGGGTCAGGGGGGCAATCAGCCCCAGCATTTT. Amino acids: CASSFLGSGQGGNQPQHF.

This chain connects TRBV3-1 (or the pseudogene TRBV3-2) to TRBJ2-1; the D gene is possibly TRBD1 (5 bases). Germline V gives CDR1 LGHDT, CDR2 YNNKEL (reference sequence). V lost 2 bases to trimming and J lost 0 bases, with 5 bases between them. This CDR3 comprises 14 residues. CDR3 sequence: CASSQQGSYNEQFF. The DNA of the CDR3 is TGTGCCAGCAGCCAACAGGGCTCCTACAATGAGCAGTTCTTC.

The rearrangement joins TRBV30 to TRBJ1-2; TRBD1 agrees at 7 bases. The V segment lost 0 bases and the J segment 4 bases; nucleotides outside the gene matches: 5. The CDR3 contains 14 residues. Germline V gives CDR1 GTSNPN, CDR2 SVGIG (reference sequence). CDR3 amino acids: CAWSVTGAFYGYTF. The CDR3 DNA reads TGTGCCTGGAGTGTAACAGGGGCCTTCTATGGCTACACCTTC.

This clone was observed a handful of times. The chain recombines TRBV15 with TRBJ2-2, with unresolved D. Germline CDR1 is LNHNV and CDR2 is YYDKDF (reference sequence). CDR3 size: 14 residues. The V gene lost 0 bases and the J gene lost 8 bases, with 10 bases spanning the gap. The CDR3 sequence is CATSRDASPGELFF. The DNA of the CDR3 is TGTGCCACCAGCAGAGATGCGAGTCCGGGGGAGCTGTTTTTT.

This clone was recorded only once. The chain recombines TRBV11-2 with TRBJ1-2; 7 bases align to TRBD1. The CDR3 consists of 16 residues. CDR1 SGHAT and CDR2 FQNNGV come from the germline V gene. The junction had 9 bases not matched to a gene; V was cut back by 1 base and J by 4 bases. The CDR3 is CASSLGGGAGGYGYTF. CDR3 DNA sequence: TGTGCCAGCAGCTTAGGCGGGGGGGCAGGGGGCTATGGCTACACCTTC.